The present T cell receptor beta chain was sequenced within a study of T-cell memory formation after mild COVID-19. TCRdb processed the 5' RACE reads anew with MiXCR; each CDR3 protein has one entry. The sample consists of roughly 52,000 distinct CDR3 sequences, around 9.5% of them appearing once. The V and J ends lost 7 bases and 1 base respectively, with 12 bases between them. CDR3 size: 14 residues. CDR1 is MNHNS and CDR2 is SASEGT in the germline V gene. This chain connects TRBV6-1 to TRBJ2-3; D is undetermined. This TCR came from a man aged 18 to 29 who had mild COVID-19 (a few samples of this study predate the infection). Cell type and time point are not known. Specimen: PBMCs or a T cell subset sorted from them (not recorded which). The CDR3 DNA follows: TGTGCCAGCACCTCTGGCCCGGGCACAGATACGCAGTATTTT. Protein product: CASTSGPGTDTQYF.